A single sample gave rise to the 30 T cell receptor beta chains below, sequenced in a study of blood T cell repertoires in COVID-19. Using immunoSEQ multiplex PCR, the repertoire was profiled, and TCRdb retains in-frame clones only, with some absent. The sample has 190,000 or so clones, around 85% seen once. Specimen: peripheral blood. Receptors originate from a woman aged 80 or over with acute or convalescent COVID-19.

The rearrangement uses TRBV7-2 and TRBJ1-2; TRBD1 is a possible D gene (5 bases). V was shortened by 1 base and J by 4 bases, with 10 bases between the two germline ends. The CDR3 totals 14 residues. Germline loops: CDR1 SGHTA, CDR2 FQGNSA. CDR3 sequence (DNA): TGTGCCAGCAGCTTAGGACAGTCAAGCTATGGCTACACCTTC. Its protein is CASSLGQSSYGYTF.

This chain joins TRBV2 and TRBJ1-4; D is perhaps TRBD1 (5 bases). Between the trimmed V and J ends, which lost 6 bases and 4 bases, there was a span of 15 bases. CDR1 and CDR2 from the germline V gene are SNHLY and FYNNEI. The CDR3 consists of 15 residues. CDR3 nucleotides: TGTGCCAGCAGAGCAGGGAAAGGGTTTAATGAAAAACTGTTTTTT. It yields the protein CASRAGKGFNEKLFF.

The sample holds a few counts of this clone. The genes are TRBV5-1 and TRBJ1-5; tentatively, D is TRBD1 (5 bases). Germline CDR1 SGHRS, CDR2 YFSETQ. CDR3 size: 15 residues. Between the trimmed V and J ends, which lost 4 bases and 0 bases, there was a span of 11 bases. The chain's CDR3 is CASSLEGSSNQPQHF. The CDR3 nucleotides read TGCGCCAGCAGCCTGGAGGGGTCTAGCAATCAGCCCCAGCATTTT.

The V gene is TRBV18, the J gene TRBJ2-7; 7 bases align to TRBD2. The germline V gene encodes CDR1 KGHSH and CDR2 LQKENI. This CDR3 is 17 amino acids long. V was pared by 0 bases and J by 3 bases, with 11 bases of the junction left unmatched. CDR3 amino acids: CASSPPIRASGLYEQYF. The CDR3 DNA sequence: TGTGCCAGCTCACCACCGATTCGGGCTAGCGGCCTCTACGAGCAGTACTTC.

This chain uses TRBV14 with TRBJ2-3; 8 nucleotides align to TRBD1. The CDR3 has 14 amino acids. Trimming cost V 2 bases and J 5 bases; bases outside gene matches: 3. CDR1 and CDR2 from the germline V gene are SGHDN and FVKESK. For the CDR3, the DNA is TGTGCCAGCAGCCAACTGGGGACAGGAGATACGCAGTATTTT. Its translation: CASSQLGTGDTQYF.

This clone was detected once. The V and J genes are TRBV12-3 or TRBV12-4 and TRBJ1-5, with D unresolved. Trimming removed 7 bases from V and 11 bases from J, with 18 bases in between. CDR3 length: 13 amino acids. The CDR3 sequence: CASISSGGGAQHF. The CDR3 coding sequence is TGTGCCAGCATTTCTTCCGGAGGCGGGGCCCAGCATTTT.

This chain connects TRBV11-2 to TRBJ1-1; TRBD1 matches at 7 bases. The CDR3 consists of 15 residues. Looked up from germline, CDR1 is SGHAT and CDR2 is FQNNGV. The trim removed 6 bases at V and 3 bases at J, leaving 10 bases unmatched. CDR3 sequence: CASSYQYRGDTEAFF. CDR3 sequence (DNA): TGTGCCAGCAGTTATCAATACAGGGGTGACACTGAAGCTTTCTTT.

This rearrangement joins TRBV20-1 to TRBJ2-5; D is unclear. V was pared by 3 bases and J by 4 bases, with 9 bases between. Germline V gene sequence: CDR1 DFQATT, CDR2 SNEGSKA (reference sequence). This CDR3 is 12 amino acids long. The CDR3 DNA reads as TGCAGTGCTAGTATCAGATCAGAGACCCAGTACTTC. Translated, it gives CSASIRSETQYF.

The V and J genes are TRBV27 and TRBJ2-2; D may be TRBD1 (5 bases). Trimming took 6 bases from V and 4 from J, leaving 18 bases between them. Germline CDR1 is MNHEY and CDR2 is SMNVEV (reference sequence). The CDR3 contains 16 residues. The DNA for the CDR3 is TGTGCCAGCAGCCGAAGGGGCCCCAATCCCACCGGGGAGCTGTTTTTT. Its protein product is CASSRRGPNPTGELFF.

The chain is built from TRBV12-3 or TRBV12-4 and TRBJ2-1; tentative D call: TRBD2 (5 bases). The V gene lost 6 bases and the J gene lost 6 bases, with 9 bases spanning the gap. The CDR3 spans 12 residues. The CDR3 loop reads CASSRTLNEQFF. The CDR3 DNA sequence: TGTGCCAGCAGCCGGACTCTCAATGAGCAGTTCTTC.

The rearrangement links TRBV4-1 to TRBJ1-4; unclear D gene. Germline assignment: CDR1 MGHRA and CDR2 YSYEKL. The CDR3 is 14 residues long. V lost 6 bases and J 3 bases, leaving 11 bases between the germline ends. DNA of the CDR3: TGCGCCAGCAGTCGAGACAATTCTAATGAAAAACTGTTTTTT. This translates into CASSRDNSNEKLFF.

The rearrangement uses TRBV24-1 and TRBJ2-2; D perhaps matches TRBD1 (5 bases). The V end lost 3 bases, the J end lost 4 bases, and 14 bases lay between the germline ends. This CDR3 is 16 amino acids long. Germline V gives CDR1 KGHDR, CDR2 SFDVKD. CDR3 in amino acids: CATSDPRVASTGELFF. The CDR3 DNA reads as TGTGCCACCAGTGATCCCAGGGTAGCCAGCACCGGGGAGCTGTTTTTT.

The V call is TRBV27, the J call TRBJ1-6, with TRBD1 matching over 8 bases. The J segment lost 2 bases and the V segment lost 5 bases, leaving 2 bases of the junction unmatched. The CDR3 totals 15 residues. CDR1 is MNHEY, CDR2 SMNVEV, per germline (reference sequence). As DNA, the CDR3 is TGTGCCAGCAGTCTGGACAGGGCCTATAATTCACCCCTCCACTTT. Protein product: CASSLDRAYNSPLHF.

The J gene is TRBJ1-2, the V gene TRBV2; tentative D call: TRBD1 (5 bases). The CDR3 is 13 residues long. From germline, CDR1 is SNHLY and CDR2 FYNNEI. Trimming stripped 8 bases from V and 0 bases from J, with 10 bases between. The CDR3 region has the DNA TGTGCCAGCGGAGACAGTGCTAACTATGGCTACACCTTC. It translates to CASGDSANYGYTF.

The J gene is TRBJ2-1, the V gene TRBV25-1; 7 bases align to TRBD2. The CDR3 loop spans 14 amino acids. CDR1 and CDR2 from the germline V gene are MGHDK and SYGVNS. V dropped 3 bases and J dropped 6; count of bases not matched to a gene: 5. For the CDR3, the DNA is TGTGCCAGCAGTGACAGCGGGGCAGTCAATGAGCAGTTCTTC. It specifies CASSDSGAVNEQFF. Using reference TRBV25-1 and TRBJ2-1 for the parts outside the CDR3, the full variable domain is EADIYQTPRYLVIGTGKKITLECSQTMGHDKMYWYQQDPGMELHLIHYSYGVNSTEKGDLSSESTVSRIRTEHFPLTLESARPSHTSQYLCASSDSGAVNEQFFGPGTRLTVL.

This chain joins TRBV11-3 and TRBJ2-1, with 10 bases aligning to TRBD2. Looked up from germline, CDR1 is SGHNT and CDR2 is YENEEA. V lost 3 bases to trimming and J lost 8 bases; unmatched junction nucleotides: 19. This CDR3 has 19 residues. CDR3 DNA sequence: TGTGCCAGCAGCTTGTCCCCTCATCGCGGCAGCGGGAGGGCGGATGAGCAGTTCTTC. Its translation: CASSLSPHRGSGRADEQFF. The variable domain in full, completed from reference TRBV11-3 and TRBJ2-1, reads EAGVVQSPRYKIIEKKQPVAFWCNPISGHNTLYWYLQNLGQGPELLIRYENEEAVDDSQLPKDRFSAERLKGVDSTLKIQPAELGDSAVYLCASSLSPHRGSGRADEQFFGPGTRLTVL.

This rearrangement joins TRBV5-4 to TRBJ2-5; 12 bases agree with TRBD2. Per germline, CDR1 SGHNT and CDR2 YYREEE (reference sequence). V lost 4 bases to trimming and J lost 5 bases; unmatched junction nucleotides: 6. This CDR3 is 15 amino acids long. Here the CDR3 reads CASSMTSGSFETQYF. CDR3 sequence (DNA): TGTGCCAGCAGCATGACTAGCGGGAGTTTCGAGACCCAGTACTTC.

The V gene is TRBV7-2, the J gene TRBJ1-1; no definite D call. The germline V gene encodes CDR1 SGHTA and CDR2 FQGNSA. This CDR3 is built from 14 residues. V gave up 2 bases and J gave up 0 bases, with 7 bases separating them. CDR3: CASSLFTVNTEAFF. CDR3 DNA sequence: TGTGCCAGCAGCTTATTCACGGTGAACACTGAAGCTTTCTTT.

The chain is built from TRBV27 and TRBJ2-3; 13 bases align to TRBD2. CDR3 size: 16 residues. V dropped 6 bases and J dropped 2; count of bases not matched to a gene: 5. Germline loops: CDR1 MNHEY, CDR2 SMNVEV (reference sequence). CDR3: CASRGLAGSPTDTQYF. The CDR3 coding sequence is TGTGCCAGCAGGGGACTAGCGGGGAGCCCCACAGATACGCAGTATTTT.

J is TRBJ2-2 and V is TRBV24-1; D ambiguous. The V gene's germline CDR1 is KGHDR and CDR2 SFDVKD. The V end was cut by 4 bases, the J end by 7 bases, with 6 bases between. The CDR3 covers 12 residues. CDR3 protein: CATSEYNGELFF. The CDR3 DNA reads TGTGCCACCAGTGAATACAACGGGGAGCTGTTTTTT.

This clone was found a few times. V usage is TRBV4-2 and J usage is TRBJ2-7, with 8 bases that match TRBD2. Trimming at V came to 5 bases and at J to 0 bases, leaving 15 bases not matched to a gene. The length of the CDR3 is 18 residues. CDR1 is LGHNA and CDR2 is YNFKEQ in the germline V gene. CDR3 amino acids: CASSYQTGTSTSSYEQYF. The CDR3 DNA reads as TGTGCCAGCAGCTATCAGACCGGGACTAGTACTAGCTCCTACGAGCAGTACTTC.

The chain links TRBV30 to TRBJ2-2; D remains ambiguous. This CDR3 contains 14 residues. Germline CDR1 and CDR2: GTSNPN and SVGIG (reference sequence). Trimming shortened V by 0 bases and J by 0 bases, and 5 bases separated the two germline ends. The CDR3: CAWSVTANTGELFF. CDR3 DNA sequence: TGTGCCTGGAGTGTTACGGCGAACACCGGGGAGCTGTTTTTT.

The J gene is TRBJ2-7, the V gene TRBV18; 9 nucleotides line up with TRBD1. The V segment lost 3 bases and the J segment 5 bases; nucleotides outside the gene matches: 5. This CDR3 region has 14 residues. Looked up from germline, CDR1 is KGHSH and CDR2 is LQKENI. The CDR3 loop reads CASSPGTGKDEQYF. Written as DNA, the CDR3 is TGTGCCAGCTCACCTGGGACAGGGAAAGACGAGCAGTACTTC.

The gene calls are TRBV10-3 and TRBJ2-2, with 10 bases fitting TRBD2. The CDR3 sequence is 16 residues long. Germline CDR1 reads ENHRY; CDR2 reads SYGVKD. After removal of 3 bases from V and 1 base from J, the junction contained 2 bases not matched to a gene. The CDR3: CAISDPSGGNTGELFF. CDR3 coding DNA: TGTGCCATCAGTGATCCTAGCGGGGGGAACACCGGGGAGCTGTTTTTT.

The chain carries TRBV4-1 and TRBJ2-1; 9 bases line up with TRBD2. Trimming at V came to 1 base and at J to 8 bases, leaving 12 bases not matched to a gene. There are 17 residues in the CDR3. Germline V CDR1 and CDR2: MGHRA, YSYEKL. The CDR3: CASSQVLPSGTVDEQFF. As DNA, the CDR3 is TGCGCCAGCAGCCAAGTACTTCCTAGCGGGACCGTCGATGAGCAGTTCTTC.

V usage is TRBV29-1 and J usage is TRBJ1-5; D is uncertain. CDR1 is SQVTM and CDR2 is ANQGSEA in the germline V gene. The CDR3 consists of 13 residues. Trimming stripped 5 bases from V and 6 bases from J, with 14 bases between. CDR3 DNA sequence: TGCAGCGTTCAACACAGTGAAGGTCAGCCCCAGCATTTT. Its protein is CSVQHSEGQPQHF. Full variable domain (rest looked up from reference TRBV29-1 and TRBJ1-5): SAVISQKPSRDICQRGTSLTIQCQVDSQVTMMFWYRQQPGQSLTLIATANQGSEATYESGFVIDKFPISRPNLTFSTLTVSNMSPEDSSIYLCSVQHSEGQPQHFGDGTRLSIL.

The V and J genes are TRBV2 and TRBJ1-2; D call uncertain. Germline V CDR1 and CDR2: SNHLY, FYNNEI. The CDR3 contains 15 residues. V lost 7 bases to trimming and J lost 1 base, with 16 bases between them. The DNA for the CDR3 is TGTGCCAGCATCGTGGAGGGTAGGGATAACTATGGCTACACCTTC. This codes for CASIVEGRDNYGYTF.

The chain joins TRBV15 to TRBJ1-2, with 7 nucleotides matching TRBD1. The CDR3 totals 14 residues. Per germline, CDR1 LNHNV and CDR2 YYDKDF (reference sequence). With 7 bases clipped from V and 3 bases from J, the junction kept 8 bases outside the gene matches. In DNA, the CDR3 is TGTGCCACCAAGCCCCGGGACAGACACTATGGCTACACCTTC. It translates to CATKPRDRHYGYTF. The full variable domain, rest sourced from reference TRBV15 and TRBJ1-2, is DAMVIQNPRYQVTQFGKPVTLSCSQTLNHNVMYWYQQKSSQAPKLLFHYYDKDFNNEADTPDNFQSRRPNTSFCFLDIRSPGLGDTAMYLCATKPRDRHYGYTFGSGTRLTVV.

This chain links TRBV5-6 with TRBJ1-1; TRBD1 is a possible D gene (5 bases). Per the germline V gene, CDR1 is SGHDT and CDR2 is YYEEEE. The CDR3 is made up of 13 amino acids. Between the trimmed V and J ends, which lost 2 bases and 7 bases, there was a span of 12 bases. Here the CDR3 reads CASSFGADGEAFF. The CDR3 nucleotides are TGTGCCAGCAGCTTTGGGGCAGACGGTGAAGCTTTCTTT. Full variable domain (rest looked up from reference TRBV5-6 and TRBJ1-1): DAGVTQSPTHLIKTRGQQVTLRCSPKSGHDTVSWYQQALGQGPQFIFQYYEEEERQRGNFPDRFSGHQFPNYSSELNVNALLLGDSALYLCASSFGADGEAFFGQGTRLTVV.

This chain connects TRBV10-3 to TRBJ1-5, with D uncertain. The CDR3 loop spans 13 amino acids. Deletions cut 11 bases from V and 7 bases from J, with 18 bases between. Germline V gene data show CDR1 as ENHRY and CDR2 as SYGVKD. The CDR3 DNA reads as TGTGCCCACTCGGGAGAGAAAGGGCAGCCCCAGCATTTT. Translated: CAHSGEKGQPQHF.